This paragraph covers one T cell receptor (beta chain) sequence. Repertoires were generated with immunoSEQ multiplex PCR, while TCRdb's copy carries only in-frame clones and drops some. The sample records about 1 million clones, approximately 78% being singletons. This entry belongs to a study of shared clonotypes between healthy human individuals. CDR3 length: 15 amino acids. Germline lookup yields CDR1 SGHRS and CDR2 YFSETQ. Trimming took off 0 bases at V and 0 bases at J, with 7 bases between the two ends. The receptor was isolated from a man younger than 35 in good health. Some clones in this sample may be carry-over from other donors' samples. The V and J genes are TRBV5-1 and TRBJ1-3; no definite D call. Sequenced: memory CD4+ T cells from PBMCs. The subset here: CD45RA-negative fraction. This CDR3 is CASSLGLTSGNTIYF. For the CDR3, the DNA is TGCGCCAGCAGCTTGGGACTTACCTCTGGAAACACCATATATTTT.